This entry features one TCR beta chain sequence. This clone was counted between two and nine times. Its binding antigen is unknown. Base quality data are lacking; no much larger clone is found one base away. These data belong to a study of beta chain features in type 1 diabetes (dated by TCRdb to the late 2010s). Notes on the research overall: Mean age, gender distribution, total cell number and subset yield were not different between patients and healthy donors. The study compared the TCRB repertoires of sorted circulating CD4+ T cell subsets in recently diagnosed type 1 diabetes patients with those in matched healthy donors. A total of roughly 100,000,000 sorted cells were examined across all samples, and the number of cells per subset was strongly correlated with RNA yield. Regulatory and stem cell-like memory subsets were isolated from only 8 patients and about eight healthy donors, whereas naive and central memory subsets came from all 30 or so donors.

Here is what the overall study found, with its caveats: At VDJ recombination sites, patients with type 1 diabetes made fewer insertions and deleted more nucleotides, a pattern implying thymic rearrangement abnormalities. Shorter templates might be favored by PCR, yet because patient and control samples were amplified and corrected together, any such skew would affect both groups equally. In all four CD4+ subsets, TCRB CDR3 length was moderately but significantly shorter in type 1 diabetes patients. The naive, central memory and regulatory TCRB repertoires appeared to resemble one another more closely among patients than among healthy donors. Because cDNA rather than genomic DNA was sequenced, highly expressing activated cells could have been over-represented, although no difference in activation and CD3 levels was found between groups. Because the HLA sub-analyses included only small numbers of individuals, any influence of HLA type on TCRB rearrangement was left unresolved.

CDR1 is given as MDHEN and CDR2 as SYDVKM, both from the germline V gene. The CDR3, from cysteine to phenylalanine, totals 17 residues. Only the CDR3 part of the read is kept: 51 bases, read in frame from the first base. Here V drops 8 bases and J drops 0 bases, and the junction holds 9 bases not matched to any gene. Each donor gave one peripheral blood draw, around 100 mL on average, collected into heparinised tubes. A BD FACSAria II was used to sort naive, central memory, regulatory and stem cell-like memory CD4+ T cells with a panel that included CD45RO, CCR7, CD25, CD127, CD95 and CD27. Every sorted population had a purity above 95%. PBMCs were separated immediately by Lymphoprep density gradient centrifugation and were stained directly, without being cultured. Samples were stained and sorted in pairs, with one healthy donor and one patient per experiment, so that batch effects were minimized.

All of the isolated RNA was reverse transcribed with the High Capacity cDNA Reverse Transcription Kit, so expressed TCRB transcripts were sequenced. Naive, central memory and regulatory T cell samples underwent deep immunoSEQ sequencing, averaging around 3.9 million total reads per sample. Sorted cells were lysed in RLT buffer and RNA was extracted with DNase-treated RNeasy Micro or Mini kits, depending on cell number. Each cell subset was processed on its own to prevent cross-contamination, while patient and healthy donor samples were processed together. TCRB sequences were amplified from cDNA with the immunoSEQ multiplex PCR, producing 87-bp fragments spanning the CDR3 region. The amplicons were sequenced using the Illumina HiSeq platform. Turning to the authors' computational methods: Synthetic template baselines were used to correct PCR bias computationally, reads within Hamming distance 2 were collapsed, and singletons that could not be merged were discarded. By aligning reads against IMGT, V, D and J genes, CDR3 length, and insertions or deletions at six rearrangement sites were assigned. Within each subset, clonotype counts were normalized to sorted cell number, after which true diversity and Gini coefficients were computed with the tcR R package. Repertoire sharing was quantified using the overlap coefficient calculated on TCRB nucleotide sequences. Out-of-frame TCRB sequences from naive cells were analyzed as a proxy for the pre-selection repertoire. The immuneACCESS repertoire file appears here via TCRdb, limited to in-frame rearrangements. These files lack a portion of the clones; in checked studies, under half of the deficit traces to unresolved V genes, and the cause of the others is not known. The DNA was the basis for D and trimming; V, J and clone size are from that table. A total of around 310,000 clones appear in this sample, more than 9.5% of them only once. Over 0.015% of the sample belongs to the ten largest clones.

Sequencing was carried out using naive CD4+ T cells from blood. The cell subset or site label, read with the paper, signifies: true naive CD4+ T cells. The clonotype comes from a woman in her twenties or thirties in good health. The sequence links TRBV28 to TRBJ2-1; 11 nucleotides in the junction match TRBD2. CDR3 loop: CASVLAGGPSSYNEQFF. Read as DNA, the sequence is TGTGCCAGCGTGTTAGCGGGAGGGCCGAGCTCCTACAATGAGCAGTTCTTC.